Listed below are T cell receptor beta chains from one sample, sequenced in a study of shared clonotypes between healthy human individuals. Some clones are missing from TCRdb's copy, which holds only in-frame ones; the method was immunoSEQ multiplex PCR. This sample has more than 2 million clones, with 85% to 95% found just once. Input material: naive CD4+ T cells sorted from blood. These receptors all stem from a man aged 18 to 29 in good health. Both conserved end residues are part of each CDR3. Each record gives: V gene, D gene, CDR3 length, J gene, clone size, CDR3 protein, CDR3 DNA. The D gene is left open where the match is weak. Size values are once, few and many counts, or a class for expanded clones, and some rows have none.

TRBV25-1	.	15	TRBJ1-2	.	CASSEVGPSNYGYTF	TGTGCCAGCAGTGAAGTGGGCCCAAGTAACTATGGCTACACCTTC
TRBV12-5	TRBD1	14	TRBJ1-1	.	CASGLRQGDTEAFF	TGTGCTAGTGGTCTTAGACAGGGAGACACTGAAGCTTTCTTT
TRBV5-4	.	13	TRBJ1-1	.	CASSPTLGTEAFF	TGTGCCAGCAGCCCCACCCTGGGGACTGAAGCTTTCTTT
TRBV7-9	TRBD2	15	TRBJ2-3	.	CASSLPGGPSDTQYF	TGTGCCAGCAGCTTACCGGGAGGGCCCTCAGATACGCAGTATTTT
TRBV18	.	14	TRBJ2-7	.	CASSPRDTPYEQYF	TGTGCCAGCTCACCCCGGGACACCCCCTACGAGCAGTACTTC
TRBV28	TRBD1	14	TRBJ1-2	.	CASSLNRDRYGYTF	TGTGCCAGCAGTCTCAACCGGGACAGATATGGCTACACCTTC
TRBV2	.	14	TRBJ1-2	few	CASSEEGQALGYTF	TGTGCCAGCAGTGAGGAGGGCCAGGCCCTAGGCTACACCTTC
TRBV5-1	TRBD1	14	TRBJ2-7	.	CASSPQGAGYEQYF	TGCGCCAGCAGCCCACAGGGGGCGGGCTACGAGCAGTACTTC
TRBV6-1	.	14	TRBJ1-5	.	CASSGQLSNQPQHF	TGTGCCAGCAGTGGACAGCTAAGCAATCAGCCCCAGCATTTT
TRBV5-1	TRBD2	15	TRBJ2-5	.	CASSRLAGEQETQYF	TGCGCCAGCAGCCGACTAGCGGGGGAACAAGAGACCCAGTACTTC
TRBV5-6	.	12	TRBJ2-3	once	CASSPWSDTQYF	TGTGCCAGCAGCCCGTGGTCCGATACGCAGTATTTT
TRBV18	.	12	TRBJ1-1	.	CASSPPTAEAFF	TGTGCCAGCTCACCACCGACAGCGGAAGCTTTCTTT
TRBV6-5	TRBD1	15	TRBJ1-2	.	CASSFIGQGLYGYTF	TGTGCCAGCAGCTTCATAGGACAGGGACTCTATGGCTACACCTTC
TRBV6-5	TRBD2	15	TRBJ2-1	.	CASRTGTSGYNEQFF	TGTGCCAGCAGAACCGGGACTAGCGGATACAATGAGCAGTTCTTC
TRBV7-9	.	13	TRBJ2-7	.	CASSLLGTYEQYF	TGTGCCAGCAGCTTACTCGGAACCTACGAGCAGTACTTC
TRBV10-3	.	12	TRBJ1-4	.	CAISAAGEKLFF	TGTGCCATCAGCGCAGCGGGGGAAAAACTGTTTTTT
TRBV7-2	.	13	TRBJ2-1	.	CASSLARENEQFF	TGTGCCAGCAGCTTAGCGAGAGAGAATGAGCAGTTCTTC
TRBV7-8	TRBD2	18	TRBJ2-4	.	CASSLETSGRGAKNIQYF	TGTGCCAGCAGCTTAGAGACTAGCGGCCGGGGGGCCAAAAACATTCAGTACTTC
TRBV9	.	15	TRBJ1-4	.	CASSAYSATNEKLFF	TGTGCCAGCAGCGCCTACAGTGCAACTAATGAAAAACTGTTTTTT
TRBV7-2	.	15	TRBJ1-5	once	CASSLWGVGNQPQHF	TGTGCCAGCAGCTTATGGGGCGTTGGCAATCAGCCCCAGCATTTT
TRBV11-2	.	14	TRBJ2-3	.	CASSLLGGVGTQYF	TGTGCCAGCAGCCTACTCGGTGGGGTGGGTACGCAGTATTTT
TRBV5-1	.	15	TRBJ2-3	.	CASFEGRVPTDTQYF	TGCGCCAGCTTCGAAGGCCGGGTCCCCACAGATACGCAGTATTTT
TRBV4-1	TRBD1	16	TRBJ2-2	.	CASSQTGTGDTGELFF	TGCGCCAGCAGCCAGACCGGGACAGGCGACACCGGGGAGCTGTTTTTT
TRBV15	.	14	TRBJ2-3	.	CATSGGQSTDTQYF	TGTGCCACCAGCGGGGGTCAGAGCACAGATACGCAGTATTTT
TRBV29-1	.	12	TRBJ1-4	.	CSVPGEGEKLFF	TGCAGCGTTCCCGGAGAGGGGGAAAAACTGTTTTTT
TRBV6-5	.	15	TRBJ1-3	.	CASSYAGRGTNTIYF	TGTGCCAGCAGTTACGCGGGACGCGGAACTAACACCATATATTTT
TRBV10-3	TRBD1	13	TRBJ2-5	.	CAIREGTGGTQYF	TGTGCCATCAGGGAGGGGACAGGGGGGACCCAGTACTTC
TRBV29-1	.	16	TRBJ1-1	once	CSVDRGTGTMNTEAFF	TGCAGCGTTGATAGGGGAACAGGAACCATGAACACTGAAGCTTTCTTT
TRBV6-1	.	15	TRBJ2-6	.	CASSEGSSGANVLTF	TGTGCCAGCAGTGAAGGATCCTCTGGGGCCAACGTCCTGACTTTC
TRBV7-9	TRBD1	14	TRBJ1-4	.	CASSPEEGAGKLFF	TGTGCCAGCAGCCCTGAAGAGGGGGCAGGAAAACTGTTTTTT
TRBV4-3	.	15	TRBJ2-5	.	CASSQTTTRRETQYF	TGCGCCAGCAGCCAAACTACGACTAGACGGGAGACCCAGTACTTC
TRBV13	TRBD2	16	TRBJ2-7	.	CASSLRETSRIYEQYF	TGTGCCAGCAGCTTACGAGAGACTAGCAGGATCTACGAGCAGTACTTC